This note documents a single T cell receptor beta chain sequence. The antigen remains undetermined. Researchers ran the PCR with 60 Vbeta and 13 Jbeta primers. Clones were read by immunoSEQ multiplex PCR, and TCRdb kept only the in-frame ones, dropping some. The sample consists of 85,000 to 90,000 clones, under 80% of them appearing once. Sampled while nominally healthy, donors likely had unrecorded immune exposures. This sample was included in a study of cytomegalovirus exposure and HLA in healthy donors. Whole-study findings and limits: Associated with cytomegalovirus, according to the listing, were around 170 TCR beta chains. Trimming of TCR beta V- and J-genes showed a link, identified in a later analysis, to a missense DCLRE1C variant. Most likely, a cluster of highly shared sequence variants arose as a sequencing artifact.

This CDR3 has 15 amino acids. Trimming pared 2 bases from V and 4 bases from J, leaving 12 bases between. Germline V gives CDR1 SGHRS, CDR2 YFSETQ. This TCR was recovered from a man aged 25-45 years in good health and CMV-seropositive. The chain couples TRBV5-1 to TRBJ2-2; weak D call: TRBD2 (7 bases). Sequenced: PBMCs. CDR3 sequence: CASSFHREGTGELFF. The CDR3 region has the DNA TGCGCCAGCAGCTTCCACAGGGAGGGCACCGGGGAGCTGTTTTTT.